This T cell receptor (beta chain) was identified in a study of beta chain features in type 1 diabetes. Points from the study as a whole: More deletions and fewer insertions at VDJ junctions were found in patients with type 1 diabetes. Patients' naive, central memory and regulatory TCRB repertoires appeared more alike than those of healthy donors. TCRB CDR3s from Type 1 diabetes patients were moderately but significantly shorter in all four CD4+ subsets.

Central memory, naive, regulatory and stem cell-like memory CD4+ cells were sorted by CD45RO/CCR7/CD25/CD127/CD95/CD27. All of the isolated RNA was reverse transcribed, so expressed TCRB transcripts were sequenced. The average read count of naive, central memory and regulatory T cell samples was approximately 4 million. The assay was immunoSEQ multiplex PCR, and TCRdb's table has in-frame clones only and misses some. The sample consists of over 200,000 clones, roughly a tenth of them appearing once. This clone appeared a few times. Its antigen is unknown. Germline V CDR1 and CDR2: MDHEN, SYDVKM. This CDR3 region has 15 residues. Trimming took 8 bases from V and 2 from J; bases not matched to a gene: 5.

The rearrangement joins TRBV28 to TRBJ2-3, with 12 positions matching TRBD2. This receptor was taken from a man aged 30 to 39 with type 1 diabetes. The source material was naive CD4+ T cells from blood. CDR3 sequence: CASLASGGDTDTQYF. The CDR3 nucleotides read TGTGCCAGCCTGGCTAGCGGGGGGGACACAGATACGCAGTATTTT.